This T cell receptor beta chain was sequenced for a study of T cells in Graves' hyperthyroidism and ophthalmopathy. The CDR3 is 17 residues long. Germline CDR1 and CDR2: DFQATT and SNEGSKA (reference sequence). The J segment lost 5 bases and the V segment lost 3 bases, leaving 18 bases of the junction unmatched. These patients, aged 18 to 65, had recently diagnosed hyperthyroidism lasting under 2 months. Uncontrolled infection, other autoimmune disease, pregnancy or lactation disqualified patients from enrolment. Diagnostic assessment was based on clinical symptoms, serum thyroxine and TRAb, thyroid ultrasound and orbital computed tomography. There were TCR beta CDR3 regions amplified from RNA transcripts. First-round RT-PCR targeting the TCR CDR3 was performed with the HTBI primer set. One entry per CDR3 protein results from TCRdb running MiXCR on the multiplex PCR reads. This sample has hundreds of thousands of distinct CDR3 sequences, with 15% to 18% found just once.

Sequencing used blood. This clonotype was sampled from a woman aged 18-29 years with Graves' hyperthyroidism. V is TRBV20-1 and J is TRBJ2-7; 8 bases fit TRBD2. The CDR3 nucleotides read TGCAGTGCTAGTGGGACACGGGGGGGGGTTTGGCGAGACGAGCAGTACTTC. Its translation is CSASGTRGGVWRDEQYF.